This TCR beta chain stems from a study of cytomegalovirus exposure and HLA in healthy donors. Study-level points and caveats: A later analysis found TCR association rates differed by HLA locus, highest for DRB1 and lowest for HLA-C. Available immune exposure information was restricted to CMV serostatus only. A missense DCLRE1C variant was associated with V- and J-gene trimming of TCR beta chains in a later analysis, and an independent cohort replicated the association. What was likely a sequencing artifact was a cluster of highly shared sequence variants.

PCR was performed using 60 Vbeta and 13 Jbeta primers. TCRdb's table, derived via immunoSEQ multiplex PCR, lists solely in-frame clones and lacks some. The table has more than 110,000 clones, roughly 80% seen once; the top ten hold 4% to 6%. The count of this clone is one. The antigen remains undetermined. Germline V gene lookup returns CDR1 SGHDN and CDR2 FVKESK. V lost 2 bases, J lost 8 bases, and 8 bases stayed unmatched. The CDR3 loop spans 15 amino acids. The clonotype originates from a woman in her 50s in good health and CMV-seronegative. V is TRBV14 and J is TRBJ1-2, with 10 bases aligning to TRBD1. The sequenced sample consisted of PBMCs. The CDR3, as DNA: TGTGCCAGCAGCCAAACGAGACAGGGGGCGCTCGGCTACACCTTC. Amino acid sequence: CASSQTRQGALGYTF.